The rows below give T cell receptor beta chains drawn from one sample of a study of beta chain features in type 1 diabetes. TCRdb's table, derived via immunoSEQ multiplex PCR, lists solely in-frame clones and lacks some. The table records about 140,000 clones, roughly 10% of them present only once. The sequencing sample was made of central memory CD4+ T cells from blood. Source of these receptors: a woman aged 40 to 50 in good health. CDR3s include the opening cysteine and the closing phenylalanine or tryptophan. The D gene is left open where the match is weak. Some rows have no size entry. The others give once, few or many, or a class for an expanded clone.

V gene	clone size	J gene	D gene	CDR3 DNA	CDR3 protein
TRBV2	.	TRBJ2-3	TRBD2	TGTGCCAGCAGACGCGGGGGGAGAGATACGCAGTATTTT	CASRRGGRDTQYF
TRBV5-4	few	TRBJ2-3	TRBD2	TGTGCCAGCAGCTTACATAGACTAGCGGGGCAAGATACGCAGTATTTT	CASSLHRLAGQDTQYF
TRBV15	many	TRBJ2-3	.	TGTGCCACCAGCAGAGAGGGACTGGGCACAGATACGCAGTATTTT	CATSREGLGTDTQYF
TRBV6-1	few	TRBJ2-7	.	TGTGCCAGCAGTGAGTCCTGGCAGGCTGTCTACGAGCAGTACTTC	CASSESWQAVYEQYF
TRBV19	few	TRBJ1-4	TRBD1	TGTGCCAGTAGTATCCACCCGGGACAGGGCTCTCATGAAAAACTGTTTTTT	CASSIHPGQGSHEKLFF
TRBV25-1	few	TRBJ2-1	TRBD2	TGTGCCAGCGCTGCGGGGGGGCACTATGAGCAGTTCTTC	CASAAGGHYEQFF
TRBV19	few	TRBJ1-2	TRBD1	TGTGCCAGTACCCCATCCGACAGGGCGGCCTATGGCTACACCTTC	CASTPSDRAAYGYTF
TRBV11-1	.	TRBJ2-3	TRBD2	TGTGCCAGCAGCACGGGACTAGCGGGGGGGCCCACAGATACGCAGTATTTT	CASSTGLAGGPTDTQYF
TRBV7-2	.	TRBJ2-7	.	TGTGCCAGCAGCCCGACTGACCTCCCTGCGGGGGAGCAGTACTTC	CASSPTDLPAGEQYF
TRBV5-1	few	TRBJ1-2	.	TGCGCCAGCAGCCAGGACTCACCTAACTATGGCTACACCTTC	CASSQDSPNYGYTF
TRBV7-2	.	TRBJ2-1	.	TGTGCCAGCACCCCAGCGGAGGGGCGAAATGAGCAGTTCTTC	CASTPAEGRNEQFF
TRBV5-6	.	TRBJ2-7	TRBD1	TGTGCCAGCACCCCAGGGGGATCCTACGAGCAGTACTTC	CASTPGGSYEQYF
TRBV6-4	.	TRBJ2-3	TRBD2	TGTGCCAGCTCCCGGGGGGGTAGCACAGATACGCAGTATTTT	CASSRGGSTDTQYF
TRBV19	.	TRBJ2-7	TRBD2	TGTGCCAGTAGTATAGGAGGACTAGCGGGGGACTCCTACGAGCAGTACTTC	CASSIGGLAGDSYEQYF
TRBV7-9	many	TRBJ2-3	.	TGTGCCAGCGAAGACGGGGGAGCCGATACGCAGTATTTT	CASEDGGADTQYF
TRBV7-9	.	TRBJ2-1	.	TGTGCCAGCAGCTTATTGGGGGGGGCTAGCGATGAGCAGTTCTTC	CASSLLGGASDEQFF
TRBV2	few	TRBJ2-4	.	TGTGCCAGCAGTGAAGGGGCAGGGGGAGGCATTCAGTACTTC	CASSEGAGGGIQYF
TRBV7-2	.	TRBJ2-7	TRBD2	TGTGCCAGCAGCCCGTATAGCGGGGACTCCTACGAGCAGTACTTC	CASSPYSGDSYEQYF
TRBV28	few	TRBJ2-1	.	TGTGCCAGCAGTTTAAAGCAGGGTCAGTTCTTC	CASSLKQGQFF
TRBV20-1	.	TRBJ2-5	.	TGCAGTGGGGGGGACAGAGAGACCCAGTACTTC	CSGGDRETQYF
TRBV4-2	few	TRBJ2-3	TRBD2	TGTGCCAGCAGCCAAGAGGGAAGCGGGGGGGCATCAGATACGCAGTATTTT	CASSQEGSGGASDTQYF
TRBV5-4	.	TRBJ2-5	.	TGTGCCAGCAGCTTCCTTCAAGAGACCCAGTACTTC	CASSFLQETQYF
TRBV7-2	.	TRBJ2-3	.	TGTGCCAGCAGCGTAGGGGCAAGCACAGATACGCAGTATTTT	CASSVGASTDTQYF
TRBV5-1	.	TRBJ2-7	.	TGCGCCAGCAGCGGTGGGCCCGGCCGCCAGGGTCCCTACGAGCAGTACTTC	CASSGGPGRQGPYEQYF
TRBV11-2	few	TRBJ2-6	.	TGTGCCAGCAGCTATGGGCAGGGGTTCGGGGCCAACGTCCTGACTTTC	CASSYGQGFGANVLTF
TRBV29-1	many	TRBJ2-3	TRBD2	TGCAGCCCGGGCGGGGGGGCGACAGATACGCAGTATTTT	CSPGGGATDTQYF
TRBV10-2	.	TRBJ2-2	TRBD2	TGCGCCAGCGGGACTAGCGGGGTCACCGGGGAGCTGTTTTTT	CASGTSGVTGELFF
TRBV29-1	few	TRBJ2-5	.	TGCAGCGTTGTTCCGGGTTCAGAGACCCAGTACTTC	CSVVPGSETQYF
TRBV29-1	few	TRBJ2-2	TRBD1	TGCAGCGTTGAAGCTCCCGGACAGGGCGGCGGCACCGGGGAGCTGTTTTTT	CSVEAPGQGGGTGELFF
TRBV5-8	few	TRBJ2-1	TRBD2	TGTGCCAGCAGCGGTCGCGCGGGGGGGCCTTACAATGAGCAGTTCTTC	CASSGRAGGPYNEQFF
TRBV11-2	few	TRBJ2-7	TRBD2	TGTGCCAGCAGCTCGACTAGCGCGAGCTCCTACGAGCAGTACTTC	CASSSTSASSYEQYF
TRBV9	.	TRBJ2-7	.	TGTGCCAGCAGCGTAGGAGGTTCGGGGACCTACGAGCAGTACTTC	CASSVGGSGTYEQYF
TRBV18	many	TRBJ2-5	TRBD1	TGTGCCAGCTCAAAAGGGGGCCTCCAAGAGACCCAGTACTTC	CASSKGGLQETQYF
TRBV18	few	TRBJ1-5	TRBD1	TGTGCCAGCTCACTGCGGACAGGGAGCAATCAGCCCCAGCATTTT	CASSLRTGSNQPQHF
TRBV11-2	few	TRBJ2-1	TRBD2	TGTGCCAGCAGCCCGATAGCGGGGGGGCGAGAGCAGTTCTTC	CASSPIAGGREQFF
TRBV4-1	few	TRBJ1-1	.	TGCGCCAGCAGCCAAGACAGGGGTTTCACTGAAGCTTTCTTT	CASSQDRGFTEAFF
TRBV29-1	many	TRBJ1-1	.	TGCAGCGCTAAGCTCCCGGGGGTTAACACTGAAGCTTTCTTT	CSAKLPGVNTEAFF
TRBV7-2	few	TRBJ2-5	TRBD2	TGTGCCAGCACCCTACTAGCGCGGGAGACCCAGTACTTC	CASTLLARETQYF
TRBV5-1	.	TRBJ2-2	.	TGCGCCAGCAGCCCCAGGACAGACCCGAACACCGGGGAGCTGTTTTTT	CASSPRTDPNTGELFF
TRBV18	many	TRBJ2-7	TRBD2	TGTGCCAGCTCACCATCCGGGACTAGCGGAGCCTACGAGCAGTACTTC	CASSPSGTSGAYEQYF
TRBV7-8	few	TRBJ1-1	.	TGTGCCAGCAGCTTACCCACGGGACAAAACACTGAAGCTTTCTTT	CASSLPTGQNTEAFF
TRBV29-1	few	TRBJ2-2	.	TGCAGCGCCTCGGGGAGTTTGAACACCGGGGAGCTGTTTTTT	CSASGSLNTGELFF
TRBV2	few	TRBJ1-2	.	TGTGCCAGCAGTGATAGGGACCGGAGGGATGGCTACACCTTC	CASSDRDRRDGYTF
TRBV5-1	few	TRBJ2-2	.	TGCGCCAGCAGCGTTGACAGGACCACCGGGGAGCTGTTTTTT	CASSVDRTTGELFF
TRBV29-1	.	TRBJ2-2	.	TGCAGCGCCCGATCCGGGGTGAACACCGGGGAGCTGTTTTTT	CSARSGVNTGELFF
TRBV19	few	TRBJ1-5	.	TGTGCCAGTAGTATAGACAGTCCAAATCAGCCCCAGCATTTT	CASSIDSPNQPQHF
TRBV27	few	TRBJ1-5	TRBD1	TGTGCCAGCAGTTCGAGACAGGGTATAAGCAATCAGCCCCAGCATTTT	CASSSRQGISNQPQHF
TRBV19	few	TRBJ2-1	TRBD1	TGTGCCAGCCATGGGGGACAGGGGTACAATGAGCAGTTCTTC	CASHGGQGYNEQFF
TRBV9	few	TRBJ1-2	TRBD1	TGTGCCAGCAGCGGAAGACAGGGATCGGACTATGGCTACACCTTC	CASSGRQGSDYGYTF
TRBV7-6	.	TRBJ1-4	.	TGTGCCAGCAGCTTATATCGACAGGAGAGAAATGAAAAACTGTTTTTT	CASSLYRQERNEKLFF
TRBV5-4	few	TRBJ2-2	.	TGTGCCAGCAGCTTGAACCAGGGGTTCACCGGGGAGCTGTTTTTT	CASSLNQGFTGELFF
TRBV10-3	few	TRBJ2-3	TRBD2	TGTGCCATGTCCCCCAGCGGGGGGACAGATACGCAGTATTTT	CAMSPSGGTDTQYF
TRBV6-1	.	TRBJ2-7	.	TGTGCCAGCAGTGAACGAGGGACACGTCCCATCGAGCAGTACTTC	CASSERGTRPIEQYF
TRBV20-1	few	TRBJ2-5	.	TGCAGTGCTGTGAGAGCGGAGACCCAGTACTTC	CSAVRAETQYF